Below, 10 T cell receptor beta chains from the same sample are listed, as sequenced in a study of shared T cell receptors in the human thymus. Using immunoSEQ multiplex PCR, the repertoire was profiled, and TCRdb retains in-frame clones only, with some absent. The sample has more than 550,000 clones; around 85% are singletons. The same data also contributed to another study, on human thymus T cells.

The specimen was thymocytes. The receptors here all came from a girl under two years old with a congenital heart defect.

The chain couples TRBV5-1 to TRBJ2-1; 14 bases match TRBD2. Trimming took 1 base from V and 7 from J; bases not matched to a gene: 7. CDR1 SGHRS and CDR2 YFSETQ come from the germline V gene. The CDR3 sequence is 17 residues long. The DNA of the CDR3 is TGCGCCAGCAGCTTGACGAGACTAGCGGGGGGGCAGAATGAGCAGTTCTTC. Residues: CASSLTRLAGGQNEQFF.

The V gene is TRBV10-2, the J gene TRBJ2-7, with 11 positions matching TRBD2. The CDR3 spans 14 residues. Looked up from germline, CDR1 is WSHSY and CDR2 is SAAADI. The trim removed 8 bases at V and 5 bases at J, leaving 8 bases unmatched. The CDR3 nucleotides are TGCGCCAGCCTGTTAGCGGGGGGGGGCGACGAGCAGTACTTC. Its protein product is CASLLAGGGDEQYF.

The chain combines TRBV28 with TRBJ2-1, with 14 bases matching TRBD2. The CDR3 has 16 amino acids. Germline CDR1 reads MDHEN; CDR2 reads SYDVKM. Germline trimming cut 5 bases from V and 8 bases from J; bases unmatched to any gene: 8. Here the CDR3 DNA reads TGTGCCAGCAGTCAGGACGGGACTAGCGGGGGTGATGAGCAGTTCTTC. This codes for CASSQDGTSGGDEQFF.

CDR3 sequence (DNA): TGTGCCAGTAGGTACGGGTACTATGGCTACACCTTC. Protein: CASRYGYYGYTF. The chain combines TRBV19 with TRBJ1-2; D remains unclear. V was pared by 6 bases and J by 3 bases, with 8 bases between. This CDR3 comprises 12 residues. CDR1 is LNHDA and CDR2 is SQIVND in the germline V gene (reference sequence).

The chain carries TRBV5-1 and TRBJ1-2; TRBD1 agrees at 7 bases. V lost 3 bases, J lost 3 bases, and 2 bases stayed unmatched. From germline, CDR1 is SGHRS and CDR2 YFSETQ. The CDR3 is made up of 13 amino acids. The CDR3 loop is CASSWGTDYGYTF. Here the CDR3 DNA reads TGCGCCAGCAGCTGGGGGACAGACTATGGCTACACCTTC.

This clone was counted a few times. The chain combines TRBV18 with TRBJ1-2; D perhaps matches TRBD1 (6 bases). This CDR3 contains 13 residues. Trimming shortened V by 5 bases and J by 5 bases, and 12 bases separated the two germline ends. The germline gives CDR1 KGHSH, CDR2 LQKENI. In nucleotides, the CDR3 is TGTGCCAGCTCAGGGGGCGCCTTATATGGCTACACCTTC. This sequence encodes CASSGGALYGYTF.

This clone was counted only a few times. A junction boundary mismatches the germline segment, possibly from a read error. The rearrangement joins TRBV7-7 to TRBJ2-1; 9 nucleotides line up with TRBD2. The CDR3 extends over 15 amino acids. The germline gives CDR1 SSHAT, CDR2 FNYEAQ (reference sequence). This CDR3 is CASSSGRGSYNEQFF. The CDR3, as DNA: TGTGCTAGCAGTAGCGGGAGAGGCTCCTACAATGAGCAGTTCTTC.

The rearrangement joins TRBV19 to TRBJ1-1; 9 nucleotides match TRBD1. Per the germline V gene, CDR1 is LNHDA and CDR2 is SQIVND (reference sequence). The CDR3 sequence is 17 residues long. Unmatched junction bases numbered 13, after V lost 5 bases and J lost 3 bases. The CDR3 protein is CASSPPDRGETHTEAFF. Here the CDR3 DNA reads TGTGCCAGTAGTCCGCCGGACAGGGGAGAGACCCACACTGAAGCTTTCTTT. Variable domain in full (rest from reference TRBV19 and TRBJ1-1): DGGITQSPKYLFRKEGQNVTLSCEQNLNHDAMYWYRQDPGQGLRLIYYSQIVNDFQKGDIAEGYSVSREKKESFPLTVTSAQKNPTAFYLCASSPPDRGETHTEAFFGQGTRLTVV.

The rearrangement uses TRBV6-6 and TRBJ2-3; a weak D match, TRBD2 (6 bases). The length of the CDR3 is 14 residues. V was cut by 4 bases and J by 6 bases, with 14 bases left in between. Germline values: CDR1 MNHNY, CDR2 SVGAGI (reference sequence). The CDR3, as DNA: TGTGCCAGCAGTTTTCCGTTACGGGGGGATACGCAGTATTTT. This codes for CASSFPLRGDTQYF.

The V gene is TRBV27, the J gene TRBJ1-2, with a possible D match to TRBD1 (6 bases). This CDR3 has 15 amino acids. Germline CDR1 MNHEY, CDR2 SMNVEV (reference sequence). V shed 2 bases and J shed 4 bases, with 14 bases lying between them. In DNA, the CDR3 is TGTGCCAGCAGTTTAAACGGGAGGGGGATCTATGGCTACACCTTC. Translated, it gives CASSLNGRGIYGYTF.